This section outlines one T cell receptor beta chain sequence together with its context. It has no known antigen specificity. No quality values exist for individual bases; no much larger clone is one base distant. The entry originates in a study of cytomegalovirus exposure and HLA in healthy donors (dated by TCRdb to 2016 to 2017). Study-level background: An earlier analysis of several hundred of the donors reported 250 to 350 Gb of sequence data and 117 million unique TCR beta sequences from about 200 million T cells. Along with the roughly 670-subject first cohort, a separate validation cohort of some 130 different subjects was used. Donor age, sex, ethnicity and CMV serostatus were compiled alongside the repertoire data. The number of donors typed differed by locus, with about 629-630 for A, B, C, DRB1 and DQB1, 522 for DQA1, 600 to 610 for DPA1, and 400 to 490 for DPB1. The study aimed to test whether cataloging public T cell receptors could reveal signatures of past pathogen exposure. All discovery cohort repertoires had been generated using a single sequencing platform. A later genetic analysis took genome-wide SNP genotypes for 398 of the 666 donors and used that subset as a discovery cohort. Of the 300 to 500 genotyped donors, less than 85% were placed in the genetic ancestry cluster associated with self-reported Caucasian donors. Using immunosequencing, the study profiled T cell repertoires from 500 to 800 subjects and related those repertoires to cytomegalovirus serostatus. To predict cytomegalovirus infection status, the study combined high-throughput TCR immunosequencing, statistical association of individual TCRs with disease status, and machine learning. HLA typing included class I and class II loci at four-digit resolution. Among 398 genotyped donors of the cohort, an average of 235,054 unique TCR beta nucleotide sequences were sequenced per donor, 15% to 20% of them non-productive. In a later analysis, previously published TCR beta repertoires from 550 to 700 donors were re-analyzed and high-resolution HLA genotyping was added so that TCR occurrence patterns could be studied. About five DR-DQ haplotypes were handled as single units for association and clustering, since linkage in the cohort was strong. An early release that covered fewer than 750 HLA-typed donors contained approximately 320 gigabases of sequencing data and 85 million to 100 million unique TCR sequences. An earlier analysis of several hundred of the donors used high-throughput TCR beta sequencing to judge whether each TCR beta V gene segment behaved as functional or pseudogenic. Rather than using new phenotypic data, the later analysis identified candidate immune exposures from TCR beta sequences and from how often those sequences occurred across donors.

The cohort was made up of approximately 670 healthy bone marrow donors. At the time of sampling, every cohort member was nominally healthy, though immune exposures that went unrecorded were likely present. The donor was CMV seropositive and was included in the group of approximately 310 seropositive cohort members. Each donor provided a peripheral blood sample, and peripheral blood mononuclear cells were used for TCR beta sequencing. Genomic DNA was extracted from the blood cell samples with the Qiagen DNeasy Blood Extraction Kit. The library was generated by the immunoSEQ multiplex PCR assay. The multiplex PCR relied on a mix of 60 forward primers for TCR Vbeta segments and 13 reverse primers for TCR Jbeta segments. A multiplex PCR assay on genomic DNA amplified the CDR3 region of rearranged TCR beta genes. The Illumina HiSeq System was used to sequence the amplified TCR beta libraries as 87-base-pair reads. The original pipeline was this. In a later analysis, some 80 million unique TCR beta chains were counted across the approximately 620 repertoires, and roughly 10 million of these chains were shared by at least two donors. Raw reads were error-corrected and collapsed into unique sequences with a nearest-neighbor algorithm that merged closely related sequences to remove PCR and sequencing errors. Alignment of CDR3 sequences to IMGT reference sequences was used to assign V, D and J gene segments. For a sequence to be retained, a match of at least six nucleotides was required to both a V gene segment and a J gene segment. Rearrangements were classified as productive when the CDR3 lacked stop codons and remained in frame with V and J, and all other rearrangements were classified as non-productive. Following IMGT convention, CDR3 was defined as the stretch from the second conserved V-encoded cysteine up to the conserved J-encoded phenylalanine. In an earlier analysis of approximately 500 of the donors, sequences lacking an unambiguous match to a single V gene segment were excluded. In an earlier analysis of 450 to 750 of the donors, a V segment was called functional when productive rearrangements were above 56.7%, and segregating when the standard deviation between donors exceeded 5%. A statistical classification framework was built for diagnosing cytomegalovirus status from the catalog of TCR beta chain sequences. A later analysis assigned V and J genes by comparing TCR nucleotide sequences with IMGT/GENE-DB human TR gene sequences. In a later analysis, CDR3 sequences and most-parsimonious VDJ recombination scenarios were assigned using the TCRdist pipeline. A later analysis defined each TCR beta chain by its CDR3 amino acid sequence plus V-gene family, and excluded reads lacking a unique V-gene family. To address suspected cross-contamination and a sequencing artifact, a later analysis removed under 600 highly shared, low-generation-probability nucleotide sequences. For each public chain, a later analysis derived a clonal expansion index from normalized ranks of inferred template counts within each repertoire. In a later analysis, generation probabilities were computed with a VDJ recombination model fitted to out-of-frame rearrangements, and the resulting probabilities were checked against IGoR. In a later analysis, hypergeometric tests were used to score TCR-TCR, TCR-HLA and TCR-CMV co-occurrence, with a repertoire-size bias correction applied to TCR pairs. False discovery rates were estimated in a later analysis by permuting HLA or CMV assignments 20 times. In a later analysis, co-occurring TCRs were grouped using DBSCAN, with TCRdist sequence similarity added in when clustering inside HLA-allele-positive subsets. Co-occurrence clustering excluded repertoires with fewer than 30,000 or more than 120,000 public chains, plus five with anomalous nucleotide sharing. Here the immuneACCESS table is served through TCRdb, limited to in-frame sequences with V and J called. Missing clones are a known gap in these copies; in checked studies unresolved V genes cover under half, and the rest lacks a known reason. V, J and clone size derive from that table, while D and trimming were established from the DNA sequence. For this sample the table gives fewer than 250,000 clones, of which 70% to 75% were detected only once. The ten top clones hold 4% to 5% of the sample.

The investigation overall reported the following: A further reported finding was that TCR beta sequences accurately predicted the HLA-A and HLA-B alleles for most subjects in the first cohort. A later analysis found that HLA-associated TCR beta chains were more clonally expanded and had lower generation probabilities than equally common non-associated chains. Linkage disequilibrium might explain the correlated functional status among segregating V segments, but an unknown experimental factor could not be ruled out. Roughly uniform sequencing depth across donors was assumed in presence/absence analyses, although this assumption may not hold. An earlier analysis of 450 to 750 of the donors showed that most TCR beta V segments appeared in productive rearrangements either about 90% or about 30% of the time, which broadly matched IMGT annotations. In a later analysis, several top co-occurrence clusters were reported to appear linked to parvovirus B19, influenza, CMV and Epstein-Barr virus. A later genetic analysis associated a missense DCLRE1C variant with V-gene and J-gene trimming of TCR beta chains, and an independent cohort replicated the association. Cytomegalovirus status was reported to be diagnosed by the classifier with high specificity and sensitivity in both the original and validation cohorts. According to the authors, the approach could potentially be generalized to other disease states and immunological phenotypes. Across donors, most TCR sequences were observed very rarely, whereas some public TCRs were present in many individuals. A later analysis associated about 17,000 TCR beta sequences with specific HLA alleles at a false discovery rate of 0.05. In the study, 150 to 200 TCR beta chains were listed as associated with cytomegalovirus. Most CMV-associated TCR beta chains appeared to be HLA-restricted in a later analysis, and the HLA associations seemed to be driven largely by CMV exposure. In a later analysis, the rate of TCR association differed among HLA loci, with DRB1 alleles having the most associated TCRs and HLA-C alleles having the fewest. Strong co-occurrence of HLA alleles, especially DR and DQ, made assigning TCR associations to individual alleles difficult. CMV serostatus was the only immune exposure information available for the cohort. A cluster of highly shared sequence variants was judged likely to represent a technical artifact of the sequencing pipeline. In vitro tests confirmed that a few of the cytomegalovirus-associated TCR beta chains recognize cytomegalovirus antigens. Because HLA typing was unavailable for some donors at each locus, only the typed subset was used in association tests. This cohort had only TCR beta chains sequenced, and the lack of alpha or paired-chain data limited which features could be detected. The earlier analysis of approximately 590 of the donors excluded seventeen rarely observed V segments, including chromosome 9 orphons, because counts were too low. Compared with the roughly 700-donor mean, donors in an Asian-associated ancestry cluster had fewer N-insertions in productive TCRs, according to a later genetic analysis.

This clonotype was sampled from a man aged 25-45 years in good health and CMV-seropositive. Material: PBMCs.

The nucleotides are TGTGCCAGCAGTTACTCTGGACTAGCGGGGGGCGGAGAGCAGTACTTC. Translated, it reads CASSYSGLAGGGEQYF. This chain is built from TRBV6-5 and TRBJ2-7; 14 bases in the junction line up with TRBD2. At the junction V is shortened by 0 bases and J by 7 bases; bases outside the gene matches: 5. CDR1 and CDR2, looked up from the germline V gene, are MNHEY and SVGAGI. From the cysteine through the phenylalanine, the CDR3 covers 16 amino acids. The CDR3 DNA has 48 bases and is translated from base 1.